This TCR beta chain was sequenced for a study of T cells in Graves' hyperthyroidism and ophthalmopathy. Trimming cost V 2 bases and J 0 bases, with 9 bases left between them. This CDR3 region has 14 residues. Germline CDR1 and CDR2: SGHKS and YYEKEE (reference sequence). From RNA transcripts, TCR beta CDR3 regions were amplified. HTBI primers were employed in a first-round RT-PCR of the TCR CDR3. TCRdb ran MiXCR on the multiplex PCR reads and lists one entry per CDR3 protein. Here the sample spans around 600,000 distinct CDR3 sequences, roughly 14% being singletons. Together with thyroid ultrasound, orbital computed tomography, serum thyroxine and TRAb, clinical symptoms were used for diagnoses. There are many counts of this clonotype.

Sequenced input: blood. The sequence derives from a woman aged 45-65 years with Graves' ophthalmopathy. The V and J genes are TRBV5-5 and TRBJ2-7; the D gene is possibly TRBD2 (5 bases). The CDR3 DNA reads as TGTGCCAGCAGCTTTGGGAGACACTCCTACGAGCAGTACTTC. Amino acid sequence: CASSFGRHSYEQYF.